This entry features one T cell receptor beta chain sequence. No antigen is known for it. This specimen comes from a study of blood T cells in healthy people across ages. Notes on the study in general: From one million sequenced T cells, diversity estimates were lower bounds. Compared with aged donors, long-lived donors showed fewer expanded clones, suggesting selection.

Caucasian individuals from Russia who were healthy and aged 6 to 90 acted as donors. Each sample gave at least 6.5 million isolated PBMCs. Primers used in a second PCR of about 7 to 12 cycles were a sample-barcoded 5' primer and a J-beta primer mix. TCRdb reprocessed the 5' RACE reads with MiXCR, giving one entry per CDR3 protein. The table records around 900,000 distinct CDR3 sequences, 29% of them present only once. This sequence originates from a woman aged 80 or over in good health. Sequencing was done on a sample of blood.

CDR3 DNA sequence: TGTGCCAGCAGCTTACATTTGGGGGCAGGCAATCAGCCCCAGCATTTT. Translation gives CASSLHLGAGNQPQHF. The J gene is TRBJ1-5, the V gene TRBV7-8; D is possibly TRBD1 (6 bases). The V and J ends lost 2 bases and 2 bases respectively, with 13 bases between them. Germline values: CDR1 SGHVS, CDR2 FQNEAQ. This CDR3 has 16 amino acids.